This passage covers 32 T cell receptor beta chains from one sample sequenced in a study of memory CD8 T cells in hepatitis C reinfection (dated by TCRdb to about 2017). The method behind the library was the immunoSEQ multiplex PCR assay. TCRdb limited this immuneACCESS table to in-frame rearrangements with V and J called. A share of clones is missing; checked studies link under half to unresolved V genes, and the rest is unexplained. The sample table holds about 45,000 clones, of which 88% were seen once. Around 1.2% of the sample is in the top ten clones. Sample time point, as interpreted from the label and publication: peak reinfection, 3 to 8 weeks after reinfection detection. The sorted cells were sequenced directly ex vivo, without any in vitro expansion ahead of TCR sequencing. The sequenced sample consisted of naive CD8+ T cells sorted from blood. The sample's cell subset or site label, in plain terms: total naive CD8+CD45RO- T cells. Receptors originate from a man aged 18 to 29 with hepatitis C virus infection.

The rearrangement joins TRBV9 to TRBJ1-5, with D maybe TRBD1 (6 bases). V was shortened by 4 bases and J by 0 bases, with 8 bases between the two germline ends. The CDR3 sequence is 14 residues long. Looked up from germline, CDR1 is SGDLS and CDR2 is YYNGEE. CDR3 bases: TGTGCCAGCAGCCACAGGGATAGCAATCAGCCCCAGCATTTT. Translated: CASSHRDSNQPQHF.

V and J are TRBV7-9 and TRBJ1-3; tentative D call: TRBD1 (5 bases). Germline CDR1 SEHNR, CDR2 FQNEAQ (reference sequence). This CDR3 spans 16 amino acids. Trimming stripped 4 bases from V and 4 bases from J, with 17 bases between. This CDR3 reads CASSSFRGVGGNTIYF. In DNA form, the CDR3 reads TGTGCCAGCAGCTCATTCCGGGGGGTAGGCGGAAACACCATATATTTT.

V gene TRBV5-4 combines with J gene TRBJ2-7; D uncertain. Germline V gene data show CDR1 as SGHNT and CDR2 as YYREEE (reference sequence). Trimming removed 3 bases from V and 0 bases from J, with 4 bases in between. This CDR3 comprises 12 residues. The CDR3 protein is CASSWSSYEQYF. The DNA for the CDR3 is TGTGCCAGCAGCTGGAGCTCCTACGAGCAGTACTTC.

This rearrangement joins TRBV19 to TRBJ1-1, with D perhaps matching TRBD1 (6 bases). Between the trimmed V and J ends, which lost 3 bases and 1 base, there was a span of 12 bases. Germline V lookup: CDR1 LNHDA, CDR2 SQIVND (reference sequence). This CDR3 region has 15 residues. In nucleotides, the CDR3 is TGTGCCAGTAGTATCATGGGACAACCGAACACTGAAGCTTTCTTT. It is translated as CASSIMGQPNTEAFF.

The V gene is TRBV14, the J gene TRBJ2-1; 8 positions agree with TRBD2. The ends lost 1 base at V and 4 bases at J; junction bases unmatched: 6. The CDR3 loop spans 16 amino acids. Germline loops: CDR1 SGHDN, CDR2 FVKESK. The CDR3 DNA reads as TGTGCCAGCAGCCAAGTTGTAGCGGGAACGTACAATGAGCAGTTCTTC. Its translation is CASSQVVAGTYNEQFF.

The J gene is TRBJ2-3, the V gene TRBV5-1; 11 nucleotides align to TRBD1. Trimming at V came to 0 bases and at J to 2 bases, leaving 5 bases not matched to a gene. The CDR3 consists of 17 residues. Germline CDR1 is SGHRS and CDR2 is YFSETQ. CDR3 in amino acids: CASSLAGTGGFTDTQYF. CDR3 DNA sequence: TGCGCCAGCAGCTTGGCCGGGACAGGGGGATTCACAGATACGCAGTATTTT.

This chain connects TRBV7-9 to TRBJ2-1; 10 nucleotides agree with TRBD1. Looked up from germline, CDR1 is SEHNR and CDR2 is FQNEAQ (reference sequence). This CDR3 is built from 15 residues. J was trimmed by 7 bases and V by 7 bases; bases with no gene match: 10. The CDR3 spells CASNPSGTGANEQFF. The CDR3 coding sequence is TGTGCCAGCAACCCCTCCGGGACAGGGGCAAATGAGCAGTTCTTC.

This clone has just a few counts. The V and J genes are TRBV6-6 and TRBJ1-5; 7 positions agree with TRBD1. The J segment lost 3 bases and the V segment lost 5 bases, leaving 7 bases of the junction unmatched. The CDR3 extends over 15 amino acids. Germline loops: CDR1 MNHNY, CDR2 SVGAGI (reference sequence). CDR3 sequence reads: CASSTDRESNQPQHF. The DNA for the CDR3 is TGTGCCAGCAGTACCGACAGGGAGTCCAATCAGCCCCAGCATTTT.

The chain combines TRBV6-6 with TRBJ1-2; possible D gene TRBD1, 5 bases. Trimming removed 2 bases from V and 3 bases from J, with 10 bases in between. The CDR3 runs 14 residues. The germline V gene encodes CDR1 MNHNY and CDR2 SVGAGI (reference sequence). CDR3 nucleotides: TGTGCCAGCAGTTACCGACAGAATCACTATGGCTACACCTTC. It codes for CASSYRQNHYGYTF.

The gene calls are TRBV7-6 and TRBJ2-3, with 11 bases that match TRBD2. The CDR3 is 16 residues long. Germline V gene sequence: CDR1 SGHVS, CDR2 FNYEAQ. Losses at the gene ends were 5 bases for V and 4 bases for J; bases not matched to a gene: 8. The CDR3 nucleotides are TGTGCCAGCAGCCCCCTGACTAGCGGGACGGCAGATACGCAGTATTTT. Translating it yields CASSPLTSGTADTQYF.

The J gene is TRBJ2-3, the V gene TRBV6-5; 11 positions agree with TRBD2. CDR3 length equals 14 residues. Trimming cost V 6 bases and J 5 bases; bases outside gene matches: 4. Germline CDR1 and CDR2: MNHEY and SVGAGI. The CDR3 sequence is CASRLLAGEDTQYF. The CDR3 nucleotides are TGTGCCAGCAGATTACTAGCGGGGGAAGATACGCAGTATTTT.

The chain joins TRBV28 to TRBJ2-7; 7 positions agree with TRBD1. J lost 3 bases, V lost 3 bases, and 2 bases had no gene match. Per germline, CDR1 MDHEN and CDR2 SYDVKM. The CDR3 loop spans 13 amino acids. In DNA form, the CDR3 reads TGTGCCAGCAGTTTGGACAGGATCTACGAGCAGTACTTC. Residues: CASSLDRIYEQYF. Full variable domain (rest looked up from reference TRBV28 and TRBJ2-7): DVKVTQSSRYLVKRTGEKVFLECVQDMDHENMFWYRQDPGLGLRLIYFSYDVKMKEKGDIPEGYSVSREKKERFSLILESASTNQTSMYLCASSLDRIYEQYFGPGTRLTVT.

For the CDR3, the DNA is TGTGCCAGTAGTATAGTTGGGGGCCCGAACACTGAAGCTTTCTTT. Protein product: CASSIVGGPNTEAFF. V is TRBV19 and J is TRBJ1-1; D possibly corresponds to TRBD1 (6 bases). Germline CDR1 LNHDA, CDR2 SQIVND (reference sequence). The CDR3 has 15 amino acids. Trimming took off 1 base at V and 1 base at J, with 10 bases between the two ends.

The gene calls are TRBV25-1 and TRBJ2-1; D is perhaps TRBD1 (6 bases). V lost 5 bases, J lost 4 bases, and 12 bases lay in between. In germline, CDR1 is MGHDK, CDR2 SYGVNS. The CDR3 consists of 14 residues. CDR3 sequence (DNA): TGTGCCAGCAGTTTGGAGACAGGTTACAATGAGCAGTTCTTC. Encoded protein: CASSLETGYNEQFF.

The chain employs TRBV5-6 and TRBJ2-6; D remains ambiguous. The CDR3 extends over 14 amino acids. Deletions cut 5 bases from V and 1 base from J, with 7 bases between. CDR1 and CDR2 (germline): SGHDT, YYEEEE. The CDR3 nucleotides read TGTGCCAGCAGTGAGGTGTCTGGGGCCAACGTCCTGACTTTC. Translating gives CASSEVSGANVLTF.

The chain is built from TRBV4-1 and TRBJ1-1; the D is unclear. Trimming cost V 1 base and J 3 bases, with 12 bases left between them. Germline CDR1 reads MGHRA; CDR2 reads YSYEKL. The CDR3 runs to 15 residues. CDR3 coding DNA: TGCGCCAGCAGCCAAGCTGGGAGGTGGGACACTGAAGCTTTCTTT. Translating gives CASSQAGRWDTEAFF.

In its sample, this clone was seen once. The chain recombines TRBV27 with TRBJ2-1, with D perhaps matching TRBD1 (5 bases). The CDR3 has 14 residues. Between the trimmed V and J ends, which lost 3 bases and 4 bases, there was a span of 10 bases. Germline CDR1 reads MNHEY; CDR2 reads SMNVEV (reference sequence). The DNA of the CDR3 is TGTGCCAGCAGTTTGTTGGGGCAGTACAATGAGCAGTTCTTC. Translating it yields CASSLLGQYNEQFF.

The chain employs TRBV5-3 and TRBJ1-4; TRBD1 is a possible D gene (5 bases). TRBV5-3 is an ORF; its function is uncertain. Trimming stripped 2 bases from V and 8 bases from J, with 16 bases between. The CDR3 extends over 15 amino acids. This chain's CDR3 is CARSLRVQGREKLFF. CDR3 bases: TGTGCCAGAAGCTTAAGAGTCCAGGGTCGCGAAAAACTGTTTTTT.

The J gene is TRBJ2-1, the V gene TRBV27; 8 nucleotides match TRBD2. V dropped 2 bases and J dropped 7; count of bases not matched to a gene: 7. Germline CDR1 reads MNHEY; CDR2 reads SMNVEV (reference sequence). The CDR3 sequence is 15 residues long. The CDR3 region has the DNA TGTGCCAGCAGTTTAGGGTATAGCGGGAAAAATGAGCAGTTCTTC. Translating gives CASSLGYSGKNEQFF.

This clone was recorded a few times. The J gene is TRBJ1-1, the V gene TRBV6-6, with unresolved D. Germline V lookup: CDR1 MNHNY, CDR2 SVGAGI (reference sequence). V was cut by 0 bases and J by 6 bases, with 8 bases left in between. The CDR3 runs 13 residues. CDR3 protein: CASSYSARPEAFF. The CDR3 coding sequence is TGTGCCAGCAGTTACTCGGCTAGGCCTGAAGCTTTCTTT.

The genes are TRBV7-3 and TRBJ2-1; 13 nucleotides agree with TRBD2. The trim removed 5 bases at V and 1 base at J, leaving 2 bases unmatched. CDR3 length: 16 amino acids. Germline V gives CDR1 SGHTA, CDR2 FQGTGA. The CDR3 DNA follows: TGTGCCAGCAGCGAACTAGCGGGAGGGTCCTACAATGAGCAGTTCTTC. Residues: CASSELAGGSYNEQFF. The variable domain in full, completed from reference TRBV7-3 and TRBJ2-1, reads GAGVSQTPSNKVTEKGKYVELRCDPISGHTALYWYRQSLGQGPEFLIYFQGTGAADDSGLPNDRFFAVRPEGSVSTLKIQRTERGDSAVYLCASSELAGGSYNEQFFGPGTRLTVL.

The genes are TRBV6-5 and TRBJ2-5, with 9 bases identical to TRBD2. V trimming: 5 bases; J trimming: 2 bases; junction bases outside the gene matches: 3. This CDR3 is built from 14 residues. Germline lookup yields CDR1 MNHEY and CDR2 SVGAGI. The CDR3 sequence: CASSTTSGQETQYF. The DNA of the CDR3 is TGTGCCAGCAGTACGACTAGCGGACAAGAGACCCAGTACTTC.

DNA for the CDR3: TGTGCCACCAGCAGAGTCTTTGGGACTAGCGGCTACGAGCAGTACTTC. This sequence encodes CATSRVFGTSGYEQYF. The chain recombines TRBV15 with TRBJ2-7; 11 positions agree with TRBD2. The V gene end was trimmed by 1 base and the J gene end by 3 bases; junction bases not matched to a gene: 5. The CDR3 loop spans 16 amino acids. Germline lookup yields CDR1 LNHNV and CDR2 YYDKDF (reference sequence).

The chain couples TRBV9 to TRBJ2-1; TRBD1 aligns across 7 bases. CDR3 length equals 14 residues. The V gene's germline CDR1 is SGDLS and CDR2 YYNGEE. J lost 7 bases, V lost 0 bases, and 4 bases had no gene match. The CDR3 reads CASSVEGTVNEQFF. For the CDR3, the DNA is TGTGCCAGCAGCGTAGAGGGGACAGTTAATGAGCAGTTCTTC. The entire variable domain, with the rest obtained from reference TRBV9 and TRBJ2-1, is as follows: DSGVTQTPKHLITATGQRVTLRCSPRSGDLSVYWYQQSLDQGLQFLIQYYNGEERAKGNILERFSAQQFPDLHSELNLSSLELGDSALYFCASSVEGTVNEQFFGPGTRLTVL.

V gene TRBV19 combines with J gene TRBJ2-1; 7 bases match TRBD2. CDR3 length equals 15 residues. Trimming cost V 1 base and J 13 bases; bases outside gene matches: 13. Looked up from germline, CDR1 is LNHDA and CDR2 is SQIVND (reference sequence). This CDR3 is CASSIGTRSYHGQFF. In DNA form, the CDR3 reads TGTGCCAGTAGTATAGGGACTAGATCCTACCATGGACAGTTCTTC.

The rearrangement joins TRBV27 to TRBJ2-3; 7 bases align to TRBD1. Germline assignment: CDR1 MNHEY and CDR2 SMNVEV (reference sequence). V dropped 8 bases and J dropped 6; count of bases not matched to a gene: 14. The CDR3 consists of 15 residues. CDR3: CASSLSGTVGDTQYF. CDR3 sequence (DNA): TGTGCCAGCTCCTTGTCGGGGACAGTTGGGGATACGCAGTATTTT.

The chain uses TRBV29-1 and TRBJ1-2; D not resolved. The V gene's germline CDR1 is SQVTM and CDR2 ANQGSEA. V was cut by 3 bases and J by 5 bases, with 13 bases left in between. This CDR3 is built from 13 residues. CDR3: CSVDSARPYGYTF. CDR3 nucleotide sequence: TGCAGCGTTGATTCCGCGCGCCCGTATGGCTACACCTTC.

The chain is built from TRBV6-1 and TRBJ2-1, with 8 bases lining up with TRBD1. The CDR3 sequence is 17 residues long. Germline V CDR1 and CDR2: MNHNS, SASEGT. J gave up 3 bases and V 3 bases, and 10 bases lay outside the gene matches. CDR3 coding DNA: TGTGCCAGCAGTGACCTCGGGACAGGCGGGCTCTACAATGAGCAGTTCTTC. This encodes CASSDLGTGGLYNEQFF.

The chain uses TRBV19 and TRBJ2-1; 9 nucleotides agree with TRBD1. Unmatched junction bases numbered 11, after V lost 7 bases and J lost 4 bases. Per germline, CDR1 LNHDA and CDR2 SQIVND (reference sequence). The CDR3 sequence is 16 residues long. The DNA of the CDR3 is TGTGCCAGTACTCCCTCCGGGACAGGGTATTACAATGAGCAGTTCTTC. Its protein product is CASTPSGTGYYNEQFF.

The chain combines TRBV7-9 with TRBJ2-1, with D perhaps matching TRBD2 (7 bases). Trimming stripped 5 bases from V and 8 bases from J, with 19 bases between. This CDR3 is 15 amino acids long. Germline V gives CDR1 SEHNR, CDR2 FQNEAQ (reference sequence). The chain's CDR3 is CASSPALTGRDEQFF. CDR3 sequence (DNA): TGTGCCAGCAGCCCCGCATTAACAGGGAGGGATGAGCAGTTCTTC.

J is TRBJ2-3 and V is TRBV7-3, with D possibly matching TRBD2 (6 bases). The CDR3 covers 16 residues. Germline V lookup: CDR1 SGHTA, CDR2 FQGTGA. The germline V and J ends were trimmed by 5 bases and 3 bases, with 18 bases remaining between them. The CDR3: CASSLQGWAGTDTQYF. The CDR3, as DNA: TGTGCCAGCAGCCTACAAGGGTGGGCGGGAACAGATACGCAGTATTTT.

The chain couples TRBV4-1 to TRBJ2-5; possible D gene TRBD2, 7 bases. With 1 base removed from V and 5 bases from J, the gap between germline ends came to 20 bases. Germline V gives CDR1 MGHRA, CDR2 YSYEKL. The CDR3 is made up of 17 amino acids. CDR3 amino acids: CASSQVGGGNPGETQYF. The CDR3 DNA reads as TGCGCCAGCAGCCAAGTAGGGGGGGGGAATCCAGGGGAGACCCAGTACTTC.